The clone carrying this TCR beta chain was detected only a few times. Germline loops: CDR1 SQVTM, CDR2 ANQGSEA. The V and J ends lost 1 base and 7 bases respectively, with 16 bases between them. The CDR3 loop spans 14 amino acids. The sample is drawn from a study of cytomegalovirus exposure and HLA in healthy donors. Primers for the PCR totalled 60 Vbeta and 13 Jbeta. Profiled with immunoSEQ multiplex PCR; TCRdb holds only in-frame clones, not every one. The sample holds about 130,000 clones; more than 75% are singletons and the top ten take approximately 10%. The chain recombines TRBV29-1 with TRBJ1-1; D not certain. The sample was PBMCs. This sequence was found in a man aged 30-40 years in good health and CMV-seropositive. The CDR3, as DNA: TGCAGCGTTGAAGGAATTGTGGGAGGTGATGAAGCTTTCTTT. It is translated as CSVEGIVGGDEAFF.